A selection of T cell receptor beta chains follows, all from one sample in a study of T-cell reconstitution after alpha-beta-depleted transplantation in children. TCRdb ran MiXCR on the PCR reads and lists one entry per CDR3 protein. This sample has hundreds of thousands of distinct CDR3 sequences, with approximately 9% found just once. Sequencing used PBMCs from the stem cell graft donor, obtained from the stem cell graft. The origin of the receptors is a human donor who donated a stem cell graft to a child with acute lymphoblastic leukemia. Each CDR3 is given without its conserved first and last residue. The order of the fields is D gene, J gene, V gene, CDR3 protein. D genes are given only for firm matches.

NA,TRBJ2-1,TRBV13,ASSLGARAYNEQF
TRBD1,TRBJ2-2,TRBV6-2/TRBV6-3,ASRGQGANTGELF
NA,TRBJ1-4,TRBV3-1,ASSQEVLTNEKLF
NA,TRBJ1-2,TRBV6-1,ASSTRTLYGYT
NA,TRBJ2-3,TRBV14,ASSQRFLDTQY
NA,TRBJ1-1,TRBV7-6,ASSLQSNTEAF
TRBD1,TRBJ1-2,TRBV7-9,ASSLAGTGGIYGYT
TRBD1,TRBJ1-2,TRBV10-3,AITQGARSGYT
NA,TRBJ2-7,TRBV12-3/TRBV12-4,ARLAWGLTDYEQY
NA,TRBJ2-5,TRBV30,AWNPLGSQETQY
TRBD1,TRBJ2-7,TRBV20-1,SARGQGASYEQY
NA,TRBJ2-7,TRBV2,ASVRDSYEQY
NA,TRBJ1-2,TRBV5-1,ASSYSGEPNYGYT
TRBD1,TRBJ2-2,TRBV6-5,ASSYSTGPGELF
NA,TRBJ1-1,TRBV7-2,ASSLRVGGGTEAF
NA,TRBJ1-6,TRBV27,ASSLSPTQLLGSPLH
TRBD1,TRBJ2-3,TRBV18,ASSPTTGDLDTQY
TRBD2,TRBJ2-1,TRBV5-1,ASSHSGGAIYNEQF
NA,TRBJ1-5,TRBV19,ASSIEAALPQN
TRBD1,TRBJ1-3,TRBV5-5,ASSLRDRGGNTIY
TRBD2,TRBJ2-1,TRBV7-2,ASSLARGTSVYNEQF
TRBD2,TRBJ2-1,TRBV20-1,SAKLTTSGVYNEQF
NA,TRBJ1-1,TRBV27,ASSLGNLNTEAF
NA,TRBJ2-7,TRBV20-1,SARSRSSYEQY
TRBD1,TRBJ2-5,TRBV27,ASSPSGQDGETQY
NA,TRBJ2-7,TRBV27,ASSLVGTYEQY
NA,TRBJ2-7,TRBV12-3/TRBV12-4,ASLGEGLRNEQY
NA,TRBJ2-3,TRBV6-5,ASSYGTGPTQY
TRBD2,TRBJ2-1,TRBV7-2,ASSFLTSTNEQF
NA,TRBJ2-7,TRBV20-1,SAPPLGQMNEQY
TRBD2,TRBJ2-5,TRBV10-3,AISESVAGKFQETQY
TRBD2,TRBJ2-1,TRBV20-1,SAERLAGYNEQF
NA,TRBJ2-2,TRBV6-2/TRBV6-3,ASSYSRIVTGANFGELF
NA,TRBJ2-7,TRBV10-3,AIRQDPYEQY
NA,TRBJ1-6,TRBV20-1,SARPGPDSPLH
NA,TRBJ1-1,TRBV27,ASSPPGLRNTEAF
NA,TRBJ2-1,TRBV7-9,ASSSGRDSINEQF
TRBD1,TRBJ2-5,TRBV18,ASTQGAIGIGETQY
TRBD1,TRBJ1-5,TRBV7-8,ASSFFGQGPNQPQH
TRBD2,TRBJ2-1,TRBV13,ASSSPSGGAENEQF
TRBD2,TRBJ2-2,TRBV6-5,ASSYPGASGRNTGELF
NA,TRBJ2-6,TRBV7-8,ASSITGSRSGANVLT
NA,TRBJ2-5,TRBV6-5,ASSYKYSDTWGTQY
NA,TRBJ2-7,TRBV11-2,ASSWYPRDTKIYEQY
NA,TRBJ1-4,TRBV12-3/TRBV12-4,ASSPAGGITNEKLF
NA,TRBJ2-6,TRBV7-9,ASSLGGTFSGANVLT
TRBD2,TRBJ2-1,TRBV6-1,ASGAGLAGNNEQF
TRBD2,TRBJ2-3,TRBV27,ASSLSSGGTRY
NA,TRBJ1-1,TRBV10-2,ASNQRGYTEAF
TRBD2,TRBJ2-3,TRBV4-3,ASSELSGGPYTDTQY
NA,TRBJ2-7,TRBV5-5,ASRPGSRTYEQY
TRBD2,TRBJ2-5,TRBV7-2,ASSFSGGGETQY
NA,TRBJ1-6,TRBV30,AWSPGSPLH
NA,TRBJ1-2,TRBV12-5,ASGRQSGNGYT
TRBD1,TRBJ1-5,TRBV28,ASRGQGASSQH
TRBD2,TRBJ2-5,TRBV20-1,SAGQGGGQETQY
NA,TRBJ1-2,TRBV7-9,ASSLALGEGYT
NA,TRBJ1-1,TRBV5-1,ASSLGQRPLNTEAF
NA,TRBJ1-5,TRBV28,ASSLLGGQPQH
TRBD2,TRBJ2-3,TRBV5-1,ASNLGGASGGLTDTQY